The rows below give T cell receptor beta chains drawn from one sample of a study of blood T cell repertoires in COVID-19. Method: immunoSEQ multiplex PCR; TCRdb's copy keeps in-frame clones and lacks some. The data contain 65,000 to 90,000 clones, roughly 87% of them singletons. The sequencing input was peripheral blood. Receptors originate from a man older than 75 with acute or convalescent COVID-19. Each CDR3 is given with its conserved first and last residue. D genes are given only for firm matches. Not all rows give a size; the values are once, few, many and, for expanded clones, a class.

J gene,D gene,V gene,clone size,CDR3 protein,CDR3 DNA
TRBJ2-3,TRBD2,TRBV7-7,.,CASSLGGLAGGPDTQYF,TGTGCCAGCAGCTTAGGTGGATTAGCGGGAGGGCCCGATACGCAGTATTTT
TRBJ1-5,.,TRBV5-8,.,CASSLNQPQHF,TGTGCCAGCAGCCTCAATCAGCCCCAGCATTTT
TRBJ1-2,.,TRBV2,.,CASSETPGSGMANYGYTF,TGTGCCAGCAGTGAAACCCCCGGTTCGGGAATGGCTAACTATGGCTACACCTTC
TRBJ1-1,.,TRBV9,.,CASSYLTAATEAFF,TGTGCCAGCAGCTACTTGACGGCGGCTACTGAAGCTTTCTTT
TRBJ2-3,TRBD2,TRBV6-5,.,CASRLASTDTQYF,TGTGCCAGCAGACTAGCGAGCACAGATACGCAGTATTTT
TRBJ2-5,TRBD1,TRBV5-5,.,CASSDRDRLQETQYF,TGTGCCAGCAGCGATCGGGACAGGCTCCAAGAGACCCAGTACTTC
TRBJ1-6,TRBD1,TRBV6-5,.,CASSRTGVSPLHF,TGTGCCAGCAGTCGGACAGGGGTCTCACCCCTCCACTTT
TRBJ1-1,.,TRBV5-1,.,CASSLGLGLNTEAFF,TGCGCCAGCAGCTTGGGATTGGGCCTAAACACTGAAGCTTTCTTT
TRBJ2-5,TRBD1,TRBV10-3,.,CASRDRGQTQYF,TGTGCCAGCCGGGACAGGGGGCAGACCCAGTACTTC
TRBJ2-3,.,TRBV19,once,CATSTQGTDTQYF,TGTGCCACAAGCACACAGGGTACAGATACGCAGTATTTT
TRBJ1-3,.,TRBV12-2,.,CASRHEGSPGVGNTIYF,TGTGCAAGTCGTCACGAGGGGTCCCCAGGGGTCGGAAACACCATATATTTT
TRBJ1-3,.,TRBV30,few,CASIQGSGNTIYF,TGTGCCTCAATACAGGGCTCTGGAAACACCATATATTTT
TRBJ1-5,.,TRBV2,.,CASSEQGNKPQHF,TGTGCCAGCAGTGAACAGGGTAACAAGCCCCAGCATTTT
TRBJ1-4,.,TRBV30,.,CAWSLSGTFTAEKLFF,TGTGCCTGGAGTCTCTCCGGGACTTTTACCGCGGAAAAACTGTTTTTT
TRBJ2-2,.,TRBV5-4,.,CASRAGGESTGELFF,TGTGCCAGCAGGGCTGGGGGCGAGAGCACCGGGGAGCTGTTTTTT
TRBJ2-5,TRBD2,TRBV3-1/TRBV3-2,.,CASSQGLALETQYF,TGTGCCAGCAGCCAAGGACTAGCGTTAGAGACCCAGTACTTC
TRBJ1-5,TRBD1,TRBV6-2/TRBV6-3,few,CASSLIDRDNQPQHF,TGTGCCAGCAGCCTGATTGACAGGGACAATCAGCCCCAGCATTTT
TRBJ2-3,TRBD2,TRBV6-2/TRBV6-3,.,CASSRLAGGTDTQYF,TGTGCCAGCAGCCGCCTCGCGGGGGGAACAGATACGCAGTATTTT
TRBJ1-1,.,TRBV20-1,.,CSASREAEAFF,TGCAGTGCTAGCCGGGAGGCTGAAGCTTTCTTT
TRBJ2-1,TRBD2,TRBV19,once,CASTVGLAGAQEQFF,TGTGCCAGTACTGTGGGACTAGCGGGGGCCCAGGAGCAGTTCTTC
TRBJ2-3,TRBD2,TRBV7-9,.,CASSYTSESTDTQYF,TGTGCCAGCAGCTATACTAGCGAGAGCACAGATACGCAGTATTTT
TRBJ2-7,TRBD2,TRBV10-3,.,CAISEVTGGLYEQYF,TGTGCCATCAGTGAGGTAACGGGGGGGCTTTACGAGCAGTACTTC
TRBJ1-3,.,TRBV6-5,.,CASSSGSLSGNTIYF,TGTGCCAGCAGTTCAGGGTCCCTCTCTGGAAACACCATATATTTT
TRBJ1-4,.,TRBV30,.,CAWSVRHREKLFF,TGTGCCTGGAGTGTCAGGCACCGTGAAAAACTGTTTTTT
TRBJ2-1,TRBD2,TRBV3-1/TRBV3-2,.,CASSQASSGSNEQFF,TGTGCCAGCAGCCAAGCATCTAGCGGGAGCAATGAGCAGTTCTTC
TRBJ1-5,TRBD1,TRBV5-5,once,CASSLEQGLFYASNQPQHF,TGTGCCAGCAGCTTGGAACAGGGGTTATTCTATGCTAGCAATCAGCCCCAGCATTTT
TRBJ2-3,TRBD2,TRBV5-1,.,CASSSGLAGGPGDTQYF,TGCGCCAGCAGCTCTGGACTAGCGGGAGGGCCGGGAGATACGCAGTATTTT
TRBJ1-2,.,TRBV10-3,.,CAISDAGTDTF,TGTGCCATCAGTGATGCGGGGACGGACACCTTC
TRBJ1-1,.,TRBV14,.,CASSPGSEAFF,TGTGCCAGCAGTCCAGGGTCTGAAGCTTTCTTT
TRBJ1-2,.,TRBV7-8,.,CASSLGLTYGYTF,TGTGCCAGCAGCTTAGGTCTGACATATGGCTACACCTTC
TRBJ2-2,.,TRBV6-2/TRBV6-3,.,CASSLPRSTNTGELFF,TGTGCCAGCAGCCTCCCGCGAAGCACGAACACCGGGGAGCTGTTTTTT
TRBJ2-3,TRBD1,TRBV6-5,.,CASSRTGPHHTQYF,TGTGCCAGCAGTCGGACAGGCCCTCACCATACGCAGTATTTT
TRBJ1-4,.,TRBV19,.,CASSIFLARGEKLFF,TGTGCCAGTAGTATATTCCTGGCGAGAGGGGAAAAACTGTTTTTT
TRBJ1-5,.,TRBV6-5,.,CASRAALVSPQHF,TGTGCCAGCAGAGCTGCCCTAGTGAGCCCCCAGCATTTT
TRBJ2-1,TRBD1,TRBV7-9,.,CASSLRGPNEQFF,TGTGCCAGCAGCTTAAGGGGGCCCAATGAGCAGTTCTTC
TRBJ1-5,.,TRBV28,.,CASKEESQPQHF,TGTGCCAGCAAAGAGGAAAGTCAGCCCCAGCATTTT
TRBJ1-2,TRBD1,TRBV20-1,.,CSASRGQGYGYTF,TGCAGTGCTAGTAGGGGACAGGGGTATGGCTACACCTTC
TRBJ1-2,.,TRBV6-5,.,CASSPPLRKDGYTF,TGTGCCAGCAGTCCACCTCTCAGGAAGGATGGCTACACCTTC
TRBJ1-6,.,TRBV6-1,.,CASSEFGRNSPLHF,TGTGCCAGCAGTGAATTCGGCAGGAATTCACCCCTCCACTTT
TRBJ2-1,TRBD2,TRBV6-5,.,CASSSLGGLTYNEQFF,TGTGCCAGCAGTTCCCTCGGGGGGTTAACCTACAATGAGCAGTTCTTC
TRBJ2-3,TRBD1,TRBV29-1,.,CSVKGASTDTQYF,TGCAGCGTTAAGGGGGCTAGCACAGATACGCAGTATTTT
TRBJ1-2,.,TRBV19,.,CASSWSANYGYTF,TGTGCCAGTAGTTGGAGTGCTAACTATGGCTACACCTTC
TRBJ2-1,TRBD2,TRBV3-1/TRBV3-2,.,CASSEQGSGSNEQFF,TGTGCCAGCAGCGAGCAAGGGAGCGGGAGCAATGAGCAGTTCTTC